This T cell receptor (beta chain) was found in a study of OX40 agonist ivuxolimab in advanced cancers. Study-wide context: Partial responses were observed in three patients, of whom one had hepatocellular carcinoma and two had cutaneous melanoma.

In the case of this clone: The antigen is undetermined.

With V trimmed by 2 bases and J by 15 bases, 5 bases remained unmatched. This CDR3 is built from 13 residues. CDR1 and CDR2 (germline): WSHSY, SAAADI. Study results and caveats: Dose levels from 0.1 to 3.0 mg/kg saw CD4+ and CD8+ blood T cells expand clonally by week 6. Still undetermined is the antigen specificity of the expanded peripheral T cells.

Assay used: immunoSEQ multiplex PCR; TCRdb lists only in-frame clones, some missing. The table lists under 85,000 clones, around 90% of them singletons. V usage is TRBV10-2 and J usage is TRBJ2-1, with 12 bases matching TRBD2. Sequencing was performed on CD4+ or CD8+ T cells sorted from blood, taken in a trial of the OX40 agonist ivuxolimab. The TCR comes from an adult with an advanced solid tumor such as melanoma, head and neck, liver or kidney cancer. The CDR3 DNA is TGCGCCAGCAGTGAGCCTAGCGGGAGGGCTTTGTTCTTC. Protein: CASSEPSGRALFF.